This T cell receptor (beta chain) came from a study of shared clonotypes between healthy human individuals. This CDR3 has 15 amino acids. Germline V gene lookup returns CDR1 MNHEY and CDR2 SVGAGI. J was trimmed by 0 bases and V by 5 bases; bases with no gene match: 2. Some clones are missing from TCRdb's copy, which holds only in-frame ones; the method was immunoSEQ multiplex PCR. The sample has roughly 2.4 million clones; roughly 95% are singletons. Overall study results and limits: The study sampled only blood, and tissue repertoires likely differ. Against clonotypes common to all four donors, non-shared ones had lower generation probabilities.

Concerning this clone: Its antigen is not identified.

The study enrolled healthy HIV-negative adults without recent acute infections or vaccinations as donors. The source of this sequence is a man aged 18 to 29 in good health. Sequenced material: naive CD4+ T cells sorted from blood. Subset indicated: CD45RA+ positively selected. The chain employs TRBV6-5 and TRBJ1-3, with 9 bases identical to TRBD1. The CDR3 here is CASSKGQGSGNTIYF. The CDR3 DNA reads TGTGCCAGCAGTAAGGGACAGGGCTCTGGAAACACCATATATTTT.